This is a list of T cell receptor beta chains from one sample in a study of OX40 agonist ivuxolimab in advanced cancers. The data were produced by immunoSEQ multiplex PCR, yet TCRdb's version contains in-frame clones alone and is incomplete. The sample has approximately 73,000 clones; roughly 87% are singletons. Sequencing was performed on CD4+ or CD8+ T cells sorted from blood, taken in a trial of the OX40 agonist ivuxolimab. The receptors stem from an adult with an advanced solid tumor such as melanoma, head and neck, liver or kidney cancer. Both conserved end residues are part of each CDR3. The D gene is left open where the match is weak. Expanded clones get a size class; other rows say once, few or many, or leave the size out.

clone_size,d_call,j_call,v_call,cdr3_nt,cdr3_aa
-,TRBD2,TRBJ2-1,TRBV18,TGTGCCAGCTCACCCCCTAGCGGGGGTTACAATGAGCAGTTCTTC,CASSPPSGGYNEQFF
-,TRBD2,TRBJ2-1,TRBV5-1,TGCGCCAGCAGCGACAGCGGGAGAGGTTACAATGAGCAGTTCTTC,CASSDSGRGYNEQFF
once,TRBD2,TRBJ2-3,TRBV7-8,TGTGCCAGCAGCTCTATAGCGGGGGGGAAGTATACGCAGTATTTT,CASSSIAGGKYTQYF
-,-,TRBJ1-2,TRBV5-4,TGTGCCAGCAGCTTGGGGATTCAGGGCTACACCTTC,CASSLGIQGYTF
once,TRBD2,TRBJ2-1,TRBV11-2,TGTGCCAGCAGCTTCTCCGGGACTAGCGGGAGGAATGAGCAGTTCTTC,CASSFSGTSGRNEQFF
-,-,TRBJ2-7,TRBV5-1,TGCGCCAGCAGCTTGCGCAGGGACCTCGGCGAGCAGTACTTC,CASSLRRDLGEQYF
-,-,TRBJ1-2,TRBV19,TGTGCCAGTAGTCTCCCTGAGAGGGAAGTCGGCGGCTACACCTTC,CASSLPEREVGGYTF
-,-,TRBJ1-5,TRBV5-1,TGCGCCAGCAGCGGGGACGGATCCTCTTATCAGCCCCAGCATTTT,CASSGDGSSYQPQHF
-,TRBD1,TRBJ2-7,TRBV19,TGTGCCAGTAGTATAAAGAGGGGGCCCGCGGATGAGCAGTACTTC,CASSIKRGPADEQYF
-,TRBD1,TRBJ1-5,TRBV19,TGTGCCAGTAGGCGAAACGGACAGGGGTACAATCAGCCCCAGCATTTT,CASRRNGQGYNQPQHF
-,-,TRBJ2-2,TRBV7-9,TGTGCCAGCAGCTGGGGGGGCTCCCGGGACGGGGAGCTGTTTTTT,CASSWGGSRDGELFF
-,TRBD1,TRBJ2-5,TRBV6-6,TGTGCCAGCAGTAACGGACAGGGGGCTGAGACCCAGTACTTC,CASSNGQGAETQYF
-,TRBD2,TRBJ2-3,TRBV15,TGTGCCACCAGCCACCCTTCCGGGACTAGCGGAAATACGCAGTATTTT,CATSHPSGTSGNTQYF